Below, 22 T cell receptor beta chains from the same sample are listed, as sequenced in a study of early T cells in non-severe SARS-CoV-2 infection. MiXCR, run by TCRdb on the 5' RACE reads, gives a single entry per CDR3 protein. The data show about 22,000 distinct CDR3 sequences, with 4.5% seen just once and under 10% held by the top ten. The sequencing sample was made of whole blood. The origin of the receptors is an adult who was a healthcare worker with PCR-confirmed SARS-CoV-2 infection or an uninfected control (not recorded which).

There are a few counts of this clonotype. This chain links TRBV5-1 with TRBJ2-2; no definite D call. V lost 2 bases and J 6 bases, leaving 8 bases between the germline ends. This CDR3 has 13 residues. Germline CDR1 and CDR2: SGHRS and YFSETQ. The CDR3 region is CASSLGVPGELFF. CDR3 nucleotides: TGCGCCAGCAGCTTAGGAGTTCCCGGGGAGCTGTTTTTT.

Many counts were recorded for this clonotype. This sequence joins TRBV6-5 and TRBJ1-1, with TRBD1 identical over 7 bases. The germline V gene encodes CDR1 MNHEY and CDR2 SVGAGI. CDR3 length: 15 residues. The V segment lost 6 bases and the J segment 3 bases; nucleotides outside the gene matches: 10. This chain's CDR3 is CASSKITRGDTEAFF. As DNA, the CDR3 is TGTGCCAGCAGCAAAATAACCAGGGGGGACACTGAAGCTTTCTTT.

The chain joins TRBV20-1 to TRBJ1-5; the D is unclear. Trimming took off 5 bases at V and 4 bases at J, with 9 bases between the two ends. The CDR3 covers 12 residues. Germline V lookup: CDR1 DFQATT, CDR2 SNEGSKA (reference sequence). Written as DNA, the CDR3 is TGCAGTGCTTCCCAGGTTAATCAGCCCCAGCATTTT. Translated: CSASQVNQPQHF.

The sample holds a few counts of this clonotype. In nucleotides, the CDR3 is TGTGCCAGCAGTTCCGTACTAGCGGGGGGAGAGCAGTTCTTC. Its translation: CASSSVLAGGEQFF. J is TRBJ2-1 and V is TRBV28, with 12 bases lining up with TRBD2. Germline V gene sequence: CDR1 MDHEN, CDR2 SYDVKM. The junction had 5 bases not matched to a gene; V was cut back by 4 bases and J by 10 bases. The CDR3 has 14 residues.

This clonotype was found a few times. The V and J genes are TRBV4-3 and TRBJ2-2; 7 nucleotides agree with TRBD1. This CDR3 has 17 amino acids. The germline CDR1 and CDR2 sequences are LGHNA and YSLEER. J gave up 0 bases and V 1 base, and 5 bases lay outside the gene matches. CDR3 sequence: CASSQALGTANTGELFF. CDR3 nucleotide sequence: TGCGCCAGCAGCCAAGCGTTAGGGACAGCGAACACCGGGGAGCTGTTTTTT.

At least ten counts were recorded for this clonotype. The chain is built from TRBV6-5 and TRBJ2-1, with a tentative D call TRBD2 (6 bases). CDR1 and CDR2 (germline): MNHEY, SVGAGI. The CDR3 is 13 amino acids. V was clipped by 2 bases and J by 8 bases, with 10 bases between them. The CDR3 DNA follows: TGTGCCAGCAGTTACGGACTAATATATGAGCAGTTCTTC. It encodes CASSYGLIYEQFF.

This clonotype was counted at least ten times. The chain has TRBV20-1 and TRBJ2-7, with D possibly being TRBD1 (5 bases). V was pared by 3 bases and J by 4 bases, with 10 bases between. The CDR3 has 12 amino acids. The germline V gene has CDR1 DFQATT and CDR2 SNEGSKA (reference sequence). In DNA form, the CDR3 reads TGCAGTGCTAGTAAGGGGCGGTACGAGCAGTACTTC. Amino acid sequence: CSASKGRYEQYF.

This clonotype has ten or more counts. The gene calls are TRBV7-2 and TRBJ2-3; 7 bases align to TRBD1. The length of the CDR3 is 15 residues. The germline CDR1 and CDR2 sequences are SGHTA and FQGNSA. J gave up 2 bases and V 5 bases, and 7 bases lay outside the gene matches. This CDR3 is CASSHYRGSTDTQYF. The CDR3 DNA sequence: TGTGCCAGCAGCCATTACAGGGGATCCACAGATACGCAGTATTTT.

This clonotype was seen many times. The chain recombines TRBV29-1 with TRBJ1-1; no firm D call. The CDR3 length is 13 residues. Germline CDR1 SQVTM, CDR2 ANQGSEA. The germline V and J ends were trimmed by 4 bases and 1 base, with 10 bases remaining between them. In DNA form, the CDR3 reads TGCAGCGTTGTAGGTAAGACGAACACTGAAGCTTTCTTT. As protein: CSVVGKTNTEAFF.

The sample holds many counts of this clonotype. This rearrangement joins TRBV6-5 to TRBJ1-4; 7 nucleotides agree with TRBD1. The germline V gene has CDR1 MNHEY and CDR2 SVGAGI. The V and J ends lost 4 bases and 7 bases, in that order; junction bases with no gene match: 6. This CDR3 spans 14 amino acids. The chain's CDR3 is CASSLDRLGEKLFF. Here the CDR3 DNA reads TGTGCCAGCAGTTTGGACAGGCTTGGTGAAAAACTGTTTTTT.

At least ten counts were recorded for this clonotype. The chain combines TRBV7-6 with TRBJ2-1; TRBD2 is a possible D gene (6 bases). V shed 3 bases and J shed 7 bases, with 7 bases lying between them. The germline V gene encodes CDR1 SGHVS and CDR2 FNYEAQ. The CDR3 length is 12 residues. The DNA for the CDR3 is TGTGCCAGCAGCTTTGGGAGGAATGAGCAGTTCTTC. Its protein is CASSFGRNEQFF. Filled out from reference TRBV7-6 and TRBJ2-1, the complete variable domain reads GAGVSQSPRYKVTKRGQDVALRCDPISGHVSLYWYRQALGQGPEFLTYFNYEAQQDKSGLPNDRFSAERPEGSISTLTIQRTEQRDSAMYRCASSFGRNEQFFGPGTRLTVL.

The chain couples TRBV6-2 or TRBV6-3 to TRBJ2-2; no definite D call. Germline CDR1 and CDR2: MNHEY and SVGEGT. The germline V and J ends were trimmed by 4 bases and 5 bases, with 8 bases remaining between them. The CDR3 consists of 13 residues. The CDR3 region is CASSSGETGELFF. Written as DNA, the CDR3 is TGTGCCAGCAGTTCAGGAGAAACCGGGGAGCTGTTTTTT.

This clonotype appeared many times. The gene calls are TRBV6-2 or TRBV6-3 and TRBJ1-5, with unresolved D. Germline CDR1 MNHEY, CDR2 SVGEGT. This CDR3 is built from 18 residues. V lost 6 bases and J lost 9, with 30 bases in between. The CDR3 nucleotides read TGTGCCAGCAGCCCAGTGCCGGCCCGGGGTCGTGGCCAACTGCCCCAGCATTTT. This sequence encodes CASSPVPARGRGQLPQHF.

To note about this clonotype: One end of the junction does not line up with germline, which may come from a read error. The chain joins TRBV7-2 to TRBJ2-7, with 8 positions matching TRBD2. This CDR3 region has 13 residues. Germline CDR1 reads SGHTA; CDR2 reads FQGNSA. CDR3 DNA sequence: TGTGTCAGCAGCTGGGGACTAGAGTACGAGCAGTACTTC. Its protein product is CVSSWGLEYEQYF.

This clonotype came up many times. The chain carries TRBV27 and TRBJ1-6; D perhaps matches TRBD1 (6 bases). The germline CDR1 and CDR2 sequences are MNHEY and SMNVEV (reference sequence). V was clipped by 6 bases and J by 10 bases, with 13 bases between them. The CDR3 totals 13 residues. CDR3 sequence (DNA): TGTGCCAGCAGGGAACAGGGCGGCTCACCCCTCCACTTT. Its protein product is CASREQGGSPLHF.

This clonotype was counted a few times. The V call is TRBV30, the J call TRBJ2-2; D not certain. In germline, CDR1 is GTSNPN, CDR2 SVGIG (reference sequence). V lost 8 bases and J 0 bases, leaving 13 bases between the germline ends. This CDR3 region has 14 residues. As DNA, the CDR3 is TGTGCCCGCTTAGAGCCCCCGAACACCGGGGAGCTGTTTTTT. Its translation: CARLEPPNTGELFF.

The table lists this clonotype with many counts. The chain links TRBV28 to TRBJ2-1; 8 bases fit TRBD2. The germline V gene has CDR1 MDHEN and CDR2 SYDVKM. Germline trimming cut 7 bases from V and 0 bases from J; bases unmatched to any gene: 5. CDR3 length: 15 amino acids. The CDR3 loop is CASKERGSSYNEQFF. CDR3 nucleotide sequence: TGTGCCAGCAAAGAGCGGGGGAGCTCCTACAATGAGCAGTTCTTC.

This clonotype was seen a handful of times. CDR3 DNA: TGTGCCAGCAGGGCTCCCAATCGACAGGTTCAAGAGACCCAGTACTTC. Translation: CASRAPNRQVQETQYF. The rearrangement joins TRBV28 to TRBJ2-5, with a weak D call TRBD1 (6 bases). This CDR3 spans 16 amino acids. CDR1 and CDR2 (germline): MDHEN, SYDVKM. V dropped 6 bases and J dropped 2 bases, with 19 bases sitting between them.

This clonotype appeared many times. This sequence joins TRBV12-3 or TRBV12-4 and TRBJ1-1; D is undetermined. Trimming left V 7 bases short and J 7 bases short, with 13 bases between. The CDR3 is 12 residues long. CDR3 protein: CASTSDPIEAFF. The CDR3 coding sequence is TGTGCCAGCACCTCGGACCCGATTGAAGCTTTCTTT.

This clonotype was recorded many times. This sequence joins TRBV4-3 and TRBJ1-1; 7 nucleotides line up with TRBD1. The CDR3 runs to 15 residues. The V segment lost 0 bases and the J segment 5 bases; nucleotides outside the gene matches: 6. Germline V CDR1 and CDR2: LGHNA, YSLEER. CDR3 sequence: CASSQDDRAWTEAFF. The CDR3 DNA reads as TGCGCCAGCAGCCAAGACGACAGGGCCTGGACTGAAGCTTTCTTT.

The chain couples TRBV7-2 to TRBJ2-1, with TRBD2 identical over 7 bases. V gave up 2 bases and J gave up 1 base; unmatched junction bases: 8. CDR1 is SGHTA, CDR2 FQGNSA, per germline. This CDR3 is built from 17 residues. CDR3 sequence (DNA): TGTGCCAGCAGCTTATCGGTCCTAGCGGCATCCTACAATGAGCAGTTCTTC. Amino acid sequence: CASSLSVLAASYNEQFF.

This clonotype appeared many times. The chain's CDR3 is CASSDRKAIYGYTF. Written as DNA, the CDR3 is TGTGCCAGCAGTGATAGAAAGGCCATCTATGGCTACACCTTC. The chain couples TRBV2 to TRBJ1-2; D call uncertain. CDR1 and CDR2 from the germline V gene are SNHLY and FYNNEI. There are 14 residues in the CDR3. The V and J ends lost 3 bases and 4 bases respectively, with 12 bases between them.